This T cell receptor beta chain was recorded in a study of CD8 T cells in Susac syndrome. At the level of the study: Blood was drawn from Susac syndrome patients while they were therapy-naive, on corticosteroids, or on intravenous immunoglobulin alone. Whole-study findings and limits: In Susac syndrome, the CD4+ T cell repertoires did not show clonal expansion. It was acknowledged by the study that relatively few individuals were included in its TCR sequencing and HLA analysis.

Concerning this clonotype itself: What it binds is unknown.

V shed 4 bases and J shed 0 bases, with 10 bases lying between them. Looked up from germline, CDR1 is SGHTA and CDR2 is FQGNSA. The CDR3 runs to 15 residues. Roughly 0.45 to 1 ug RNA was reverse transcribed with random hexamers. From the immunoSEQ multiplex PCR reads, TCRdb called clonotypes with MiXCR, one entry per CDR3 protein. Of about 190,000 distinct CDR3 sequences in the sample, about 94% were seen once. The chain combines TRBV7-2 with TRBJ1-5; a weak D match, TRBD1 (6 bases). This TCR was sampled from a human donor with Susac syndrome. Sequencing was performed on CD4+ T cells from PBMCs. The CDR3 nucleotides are TGTGCCAGCAGCTCGGAACAGGGTAGCAATCAGCCCCAGCATTTT. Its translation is CASSSEQGSNQPQHF.